This T cell receptor beta chain came from a study of T cell responses to AZD1222 COVID-19 vaccine. The study, taken as a whole, reports: Among AZD1222 vaccinees, only six or seven were seropositive at baseline. Spike-specific TCR breadth rose after two AZD1222 doses, and depth rose as well. There were vaccine-associated CD4 TCRs across spike, dominant at 160-218 and 743-854. Donor demographics were predominantly white British with a female majority; clonal diversity may be underestimated.

The CDR3 extends over 14 amino acids. Looked up from germline, CDR1 is SGHRS and CDR2 is YFSETQ. Trimming took 3 bases from V and 0 from J; bases not matched to a gene: 2. TCRdb keeps only in-frame clones here, not all; method: immunoSEQ multiplex PCR. Of fewer than 200,000 clones in the sample, about 86% were seen once. On this clone itself: What it binds is not known.

The receptor comes from an adult who received the AZD1222 COVID-19 vaccine. The chain employs TRBV5-1 and TRBJ1-1, with TRBD1 matching 7 bases. Sequences were derived from peripheral blood, sampled 28 days after the second AZD1222 dose. The CDR3 region has the DNA TGCGCCAGCAGCTGGGGACAGATGAACACTGAAGCTTTCTTT. Amino acids: CASSWGQMNTEAFF.